In this sample, the clone carrying this T cell receptor beta chain turned up a few times. Its antigen remains unidentified. TCRdb re-called the reads through MiXCR, storing one row per CDR3 protein. The repertoire holds 68,000 or so distinct CDR3 sequences, with about 23% as singletons. The data were obtained in a study of T cell repertoires in cytomegalovirus infection. Whole-study results and caveats: Pooled public TCR beta family frequency picked out CMV carriers with the relevant HLA. What dominated the ex vivo response were HLA-C-restricted CMV-specific TCR beta clonotypes.

The CDR3 spans 15 residues. The ends were cut back, 4 bases at V and 8 bases at J, with 15 bases in the middle. From germline, CDR1 is MNHEY and CDR2 SMNVEV (reference sequence). The chain recombines TRBV27 with TRBJ1-6; the D gene is possibly TRBD1 (6 bases). The sample comprised PBMCs, sequenced either directly or after in vitro stimulation (not recorded which). This TCR was sampled from a human donor in good health (CMV status not recorded). Some clones in this sample may be carry-over from other donors' samples. This chain's CDR3 is CASSSGQTNYSPLHF. The CDR3 bases are TGTGCCAGCAGTTCCGGACAGACAAATTATTCACCCCTCCACTTT.